The source of this T cell receptor (beta chain) is a study of early T cells in non-severe SARS-CoV-2 infection. Study-level information: Sequencing of unsorted whole blood was done on bulk RNA, leaving chains unpaired.

Whole-study results and caveats: Private and CD4 specificities were missed by VDJdb matching, skewed to anti-spike CD8.

Each single cDNA molecule received a unique molecular identifier. MiXCR was run by TCRdb on the 5' RACE reads, yielding one entry per CDR3 protein. The sample yields 86,000 or so distinct CDR3 sequences, more than 12% seen once. This clonotype was recorded at least ten times. Its target is not known. Per the germline V gene, CDR1 is DFQATT and CDR2 is SNEGSKA (reference sequence). The CDR3 sequence is 11 residues long. Trimming shortened V by 3 bases and J by 9 bases, and 9 bases separated the two germline ends. Sequencing was done on a sample of whole blood. This clonotype was sampled from an adult who was a healthcare worker with PCR-confirmed SARS-CoV-2 infection or an uninfected control (not recorded which). This chain links TRBV20-1 with TRBJ2-1; D not resolved. The CDR3 reads CSAREYIEQFF. The CDR3 nucleotides are TGCAGTGCTAGGGAATATATTGAGCAGTTCTTC.